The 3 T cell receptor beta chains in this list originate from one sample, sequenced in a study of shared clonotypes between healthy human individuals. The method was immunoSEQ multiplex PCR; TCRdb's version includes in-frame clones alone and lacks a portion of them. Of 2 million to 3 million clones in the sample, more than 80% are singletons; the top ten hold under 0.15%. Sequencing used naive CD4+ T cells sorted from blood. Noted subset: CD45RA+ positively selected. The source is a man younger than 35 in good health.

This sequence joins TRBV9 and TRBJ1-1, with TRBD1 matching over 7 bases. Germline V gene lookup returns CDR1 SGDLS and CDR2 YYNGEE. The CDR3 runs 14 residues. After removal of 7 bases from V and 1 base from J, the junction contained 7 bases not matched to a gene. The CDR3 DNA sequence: TGTGCCAGCGGACCCAGGGGGGAGAACACTGAAGCTTTCTTT. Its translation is CASGPRGENTEAFF.

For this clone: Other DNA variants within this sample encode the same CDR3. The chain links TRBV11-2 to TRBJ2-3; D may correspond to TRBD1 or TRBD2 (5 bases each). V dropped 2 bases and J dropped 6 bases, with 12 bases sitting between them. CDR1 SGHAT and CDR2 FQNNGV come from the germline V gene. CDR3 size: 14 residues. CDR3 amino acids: CASSLSGGTDTQYF. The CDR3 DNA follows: TGTGCCAGCAGCTTATCAGGTGGGACGGATACGCAGTATTTT.

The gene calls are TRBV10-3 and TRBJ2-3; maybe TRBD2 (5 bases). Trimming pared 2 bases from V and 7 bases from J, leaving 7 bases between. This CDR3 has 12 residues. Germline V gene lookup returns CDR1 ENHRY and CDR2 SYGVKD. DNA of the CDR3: TGTGCCATCAGTGAGGGACTCCATACGCAGTATTTT. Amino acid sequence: CAISEGLHTQYF.